The sequence of this T cell receptor beta chain was determined in a study of blood T cells in healthy people across ages. A second PCR of roughly 7 to 11 cycles used a sample-barcoded 5' primer and a J-beta primer mix. Each CDR3 protein gets one entry after TCRdb re-called the 5' RACE reads with MiXCR. Here the sample spans about 1.1 million distinct CDR3 sequences, more than 30% being singletons. The ends lost 1 base at V and 3 bases at J; junction bases unmatched: 9. CDR1 is LGHNA, CDR2 YNFKEQ, per germline. CDR3 length: 17 amino acids. V usage is TRBV4-2 and J usage is TRBJ2-3; 8 bases fit TRBD2. Material: blood. This receptor was taken from a man younger than 30 in good health. The DNA for the CDR3 is TGTGCCAGCAGCCAAGCTGTTCCGGGACTAGTAACAGATACGCAGTATTTT. This translates into CASSQAVPGLVTDTQYF.